The rows below give T cell receptor beta chains drawn from one sample of a study of regulatory T cells in long-lasting Graves disease. TCRdb analysed the multiplex PCR reads with MiXCR anew, one entry per CDR3 protein. Of about 560,000 distinct CDR3 sequences in the sample, about 15% were seen once. These same data were also listed under a study on T cells in Graves' hyperthyroidism and ophthalmopathy.

The material was peripheral blood mononuclear cells (PBMCs), obtained at new diagnosis, from a patient treated with antithyroid drugs. The receptors derive from a man aged 18 to 30 with Graves disease. The CDR3 runs from the conserved cysteine through the conserved F or W. A D gene is named only where the DNA matches it firmly. Clone size appears in some rows only: once, few, many, or a class for an expanded clone.

D gene | J gene | V gene | CDR3 length | clone size | CDR3 DNA | CDR3 protein
NA | TRBJ1-5 | TRBV2 | 11 | NA | TGTGCCAGCAAATCAAGCGTGCGCCAGCATTTT | CASKSSVRQHF
NA | TRBJ2-7 | TRBV13 | 14 | few | TGTGCCAGCAGCCAGGGAACACAGGGTTGGCAGCAGTACTTC | CASSQGTQGWQQYF
TRBD2 | TRBJ2-2 | TRBV12-3/TRBV12-4 | 15 | many | TGTGCCAGCAGACCCGGGGAGGGACCCACCGGGGAGCTGTTTTTT | CASRPGEGPTGELFF
NA | TRBJ2-5 | TRBV15 | 14 | NA | TGTGCCACCAGCAGAGCAGGGGTCCAAGAGACCCAGTACTTC | CATSRAGVQETQYF
TRBD1 | TRBJ2-1 | TRBV20-1 | 14 | NA | TGCAGTGCTAGTGGGACAGGCTGGGACAATGAGCAGTTCTTC | CSASGTGWDNEQFF
TRBD1 | TRBJ1-5 | TRBV2 | 14 | NA | TGTGCCAGCAGTGGGACAGGGAGCGGTCAGCCCCAGCATTTT | CASSGTGSGQPQHF
TRBD1 | TRBJ2-1 | TRBV30 | 16 | NA | TGTGCCTGGAGTTCCGGGACAGGGGGGTCCTACAATGAGCAGTTCTTC | CAWSSGTGGSYNEQFF
TRBD1 | TRBJ1-2 | TRBV18 | 14 | few | TGTGCCAGCTCACCCGGGACAGTAGGCTATGGCTACACCTTC | CASSPGTVGYGYTF
TRBD1 | TRBJ2-4 | TRBV28 | 13 | once | TGTGCCAGCAGTGGGACAGGGTTAAACATTCAGTACTTC | CASSGTGLNIQYF
NA | TRBJ1-5 | TRBV7-6 | 15 | NA | TGTGCCAGCAGCTTAGACAGTTATAGCAATCAGCCCCAGCATTTT | CASSLDSYSNQPQHF
TRBD1 | TRBJ1-5 | TRBV5-1 | 15 | NA | TGCGCCAGCAGCTTGCGGGGACAGGTTGGACAGCCCCAGCATTTT | CASSLRGQVGQPQHF
NA | TRBJ1-1 | TRBV5-6 | 15 | NA | TGTGCCAGCAGCTCGGGGAGTCCCGGAGACACTGAAGCTTTCTTT | CASSSGSPGDTEAFF
NA | TRBJ1-2 | TRBV7-9 | 13 | NA | TGTGCCAGCAGCCATACCGGTAGTAGTGGCTACACCTTC | CASSHTGSSGYTF
NA | TRBJ1-5 | TRBV7-8 | 13 | many | TGTGCCAGCAGCTCGGGGGCTCGGGAGCCCCAGCATTTT | CASSSGAREPQHF
NA | TRBJ1-2 | TRBV19 | 14 | NA | TGTGCCAGCAGCTTAGGCTCTACTAACTATGGCTACACCTTC | CASSLGSTNYGYTF
NA | TRBJ2-7 | TRBV30 | 13 | many | TGTGCCTGGAAGGGTCGCCAGTTCTACGAGCAGTACTTC | CAWKGRQFYEQYF
TRBD1 | TRBJ2-7 | TRBV29-1 | 15 | medium-sized | TGCAGCGCTGACCTCGATTACAGGGGGCATTACGAGCAGTACTTC | CSADLDYRGHYEQYF
NA | TRBJ1-2 | TRBV5-1 | 15 | few | TGCGCCAGCAGCTTGGATACGCTATCTAACTATGGCTACACCTTC | CASSLDTLSNYGYTF
NA | TRBJ2-3 | TRBV7-9 | 16 | many | TGTGCCAGCAGCGTGGGGCAGGGCAAAGAGGGAGATACGCAGTATTTT | CASSVGQGKEGDTQYF
TRBD2 | TRBJ2-3 | TRBV2 | 15 | many | TGTGCCAGAAGGGGACTAGCGGGAGGCACAGATACGCAGTATTTT | CARRGLAGGTDTQYF
TRBD1 | TRBJ2-2 | TRBV4-1 | 16 | NA | TGCGCCAGCAGCCAAGATCCGGCAGGGGGCCACGGGGAGCTGTTTTTT | CASSQDPAGGHGELFF
NA | TRBJ2-7 | TRBV27 | 12 | few | TGTGCCAGCAGCGAGCGCGGGACTCAAAAAATCTTC | CASSERGTQKIF
NA | TRBJ1-1 | TRBV24-1 | 17 | few | TGTGCCACCAGTGATTTCCTCCCCTGGGAGGGCGGCACTGAAGCTTTCTTT | CATSDFLPWEGGTEAFF
NA | TRBJ2-2 | TRBV3-1 | 15 | NA | TGTGCCAGCAGCCAGATGGGGTTAGGCTCCGGGGAGCTGTTTTTT | CASSQMGLGSGELFF
NA | TRBJ2-5 | TRBV15 | 15 | few | TGTGCCACCAGCAGAGATCATCAGGGGTGGGAGACCCAGTACTTC | CATSRDHQGWETQYF
NA | TRBJ1-1 | TRBV4-1 | 14 | few | TGCGCCAGCAGCCGATCACTTATGAACACTGAAGCTTTCTTT | CASSRSLMNTEAFF
TRBD2 | TRBJ2-7 | TRBV6-5 | 15 | many | TGTGCCAGCAGTTACTCAGGACTAGCGGGAGACGAGCAGTACTTC | CASSYSGLAGDEQYF
NA | TRBJ1-2 | TRBV28 | 13 | NA | TGTGCCAGCAGTCAAACCACGGCGGGAGGCTACACCTTC | CASSQTTAGGYTF
NA | TRBJ2-1 | TRBV29-1 | 13 | NA | TGCAGCGTTACTATTGACACCTACAGTGAGCAGTTCTTC | CSVTIDTYSEQFF
NA | TRBJ2-1 | TRBV2 | 13 | many | TGTGCCAGTGAACTTGACACATACAATGAGCAGTTCTTC | CASELDTYNEQFF
NA | TRBJ1-1 | TRBV9 | 14 | few | TGTGCCAGCAGCGTAAACGGGGGCAGCACTGAAGCTTTCTTT | CASSVNGGSTEAFF
NA | TRBJ1-5 | TRBV19 | 12 | NA | TGTGCCAGTAGTATTGAGACTCAGCCCCAGCATTTT | CASSIETQPQHF
NA | TRBJ2-6 | TRBV7-2 | 17 | NA | TGTGCCAGCAGCCCGCCGACGGGGAGCTCTGGGGCCAACGTCCTGACTTTC | CASSPPTGSSGANVLTF
NA | TRBJ2-7 | TRBV11-2 | 13 | many | TGTGCCAGCAGCTTACTCCAGTCCTACGAGCAGTACTTC | CASSLLQSYEQYF
TRBD1 | TRBJ1-1 | TRBV25-1 | 13 | NA | TGTGCCAGCAGGGACAGGTCAAACACTGAAGCTTTCTTT | CASRDRSNTEAFF
NA | TRBJ1-1 | TRBV30 | 13 | many | TGTGCCTGGAGTGATAGCCCTAACACTGAAGCTTTCTTT | CAWSDSPNTEAFF
TRBD2 | TRBJ2-5 | TRBV7-9 | 17 | few | TGTGCCAGCAGCCCCCGCGGAGCGGGAGACTCAGTAGAGACCCAGTACTTC | CASSPRGAGDSVETQYF
NA | TRBJ1-1 | TRBV29-1 | 14 | many | TGCAGCGTCCCTGGGGGGTATAGGAACACTGAAGCTTTCTTT | CSVPGGYRNTEAFF
TRBD2 | TRBJ2-2 | TRBV4-1 | 18 | few | TGCGCCAGCAGCCTTGGCGTAGCGGGAGGGCCGGTCTCCGGGGAGCTGTTTTTT | CASSLGVAGGPVSGELFF
TRBD1 | TRBJ2-7 | TRBV5-6 | 12 | NA | TGTGCCAGCAGCCTGCGGACAGGCGAGCAGTACTTC | CASSLRTGEQYF
NA | TRBJ2-3 | TRBV20-1 | 15 | NA | TGCAGTGCTAGAGATCATTGGGACCAAACAGGGAACCAGTATTTT | CSARDHWDQTGNQYF
NA | TRBJ1-5 | TRBV27 | 14 | many | TGTGCCAGCAGTTTTCAGGGCAGCAATCAGCCCCAGCATTTT | CASSFQGSNQPQHF
NA | TRBJ2-3 | TRBV29-1 | 15 | few | TGCAGCGTTGATTCCCTCTATCGGGGCACAGATACGCAGTATTTT | CSVDSLYRGTDTQYF
TRBD1 | TRBJ2-3 | TRBV7-2 | 16 | many | TGTGCCAGCAGCTTAGTGGGACAGAGGGGCACAGATACGCAGTATTTT | CASSLVGQRGTDTQYF